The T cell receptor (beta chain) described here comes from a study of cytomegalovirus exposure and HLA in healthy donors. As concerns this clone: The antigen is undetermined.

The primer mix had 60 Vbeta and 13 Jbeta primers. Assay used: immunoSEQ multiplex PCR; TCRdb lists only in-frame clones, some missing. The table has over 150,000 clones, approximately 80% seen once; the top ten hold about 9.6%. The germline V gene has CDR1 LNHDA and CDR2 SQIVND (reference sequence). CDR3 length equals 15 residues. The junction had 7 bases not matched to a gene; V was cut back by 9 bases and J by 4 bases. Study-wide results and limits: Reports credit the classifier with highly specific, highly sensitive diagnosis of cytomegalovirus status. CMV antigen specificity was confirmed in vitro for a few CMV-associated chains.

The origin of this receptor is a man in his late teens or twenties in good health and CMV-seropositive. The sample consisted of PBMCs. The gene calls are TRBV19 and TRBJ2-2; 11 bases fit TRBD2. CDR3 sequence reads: CASYQTSGGTGELFF. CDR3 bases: TGTGCCAGCTATCAAACTAGCGGGGGCACCGGGGAGCTGTTTTTT.